Shown below are 15 T cell receptor beta chains from a single sample sequenced in a study of metastatic and nonmetastatic thyroid tumors. Treatment of any kind had been given to no patient before thyroid surgery. TCRdb re-clonotyped the PCR reads through MiXCR. The table includes under 15,000 clones, over 9.5% detected once. Specimen: blood. Every receptor here comes from a female donor with papillary thyroid cancer or a benign thyroid nodule (not recorded which). Some clones in this sample may be carry-over from other donors' samples.

This clone rates as medium-sized. The chain recombines TRBV12-3 or TRBV12-4 with TRBJ2-1; D possibly uses TRBD1 or TRBD2 (5 bases each). V lost 4 bases and J lost 0, with 10 bases in between. The CDR3 is made up of 15 amino acids. The CDR3 coding sequence is TGTGCCAGCAGTTCGGGACCGAGCTCCTACAATGAGCAGTTCTTC. This codes for CASSSGPSSYNEQFF.

This clone was seen many times. CDR3 bases: TGTGCCAGCAGAGAAGATTCTGGAAACACCATATATTTT. It translates to CASREDSGNTIYF. The rearrangement links TRBV11-3 to TRBJ1-3, with no clear D. Trimming took off 6 bases at V and 1 base at J, with 7 bases between the two ends. Looked up from germline, CDR1 is SGHNT and CDR2 is YENEEA. This CDR3 spans 13 amino acids. The variable domain in full, completed from reference TRBV11-3 and TRBJ1-3, reads EAGVVQSPRYKIIEKKQPVAFWCNPISGHNTLYWYLQNLGQGPELLIRYENEEAVDDSQLPKDRFSAERLKGVDSTLKIQPAELGDSAVYLCASREDSGNTIYFGEGSWLTVV.

The sample holds many counts of this clone. Distinct nucleotide sequences in the sample also encode this CDR3. The rearrangement joins TRBV3-1 to TRBJ1-2, with 7 bases fitting TRBD1. The CDR3 consists of 11 residues. The V gene's germline CDR1 is LGHDT and CDR2 YNNKEL (reference sequence). V dropped 4 bases and J dropped 8; count of bases not matched to a gene: 1. CDR3 sequence: CASSLRGGYTF. The CDR3 DNA sequence: TGTGCCAGCAGCCTCAGGGGGGGCTACACCTTC.

Details on this clone: This could be a read error, since a much larger clone is one nucleotide away. The gene calls are TRBV29-1 and TRBJ1-1; D uncertain. The CDR3 runs 14 residues. CDR1 SQVTM and CDR2 ANQGSEA come from the germline V gene. CDR3 DNA sequence: TGCGGCGTTGAAGATGACGGAGGGAGCGGGGAAGCTTTCTTT. Protein: CGVEDDGGSGEAFF.

This clone has at least ten counts. The junction departs from the called germline gene at one end, perhaps through a read error. Additional DNA sequences in this sample encode the identical CDR3. The chain combines TRBV25-1 with TRBJ1-2; 11 positions match TRBD1. Germline CDR1 reads MGHDK; CDR2 reads SYGVNS. The CDR3 has 14 amino acids. CDR3: CANSSGQGVHGYTF. CDR3 nucleotide sequence: TGTGCCAACAGTTCGGGACAGGGGGTTCATGGCTACACCTTC.

By sample fraction, this clone is medium-sized (0.01 to 0.1%). CDR3 loop: CASSYTNTGELFF. CDR3 nucleotides: TGTGCCAGCAGTTACACGAACACCGGGGAGCTGTTTTTT. The rearrangement uses TRBV6-6 and TRBJ2-2; D unresolved. V lost 2 bases and J 0 bases, leaving 1 base between the germline ends. This CDR3 spans 13 amino acids. Germline lookup yields CDR1 MNHNY and CDR2 SVGAGI (reference sequence).

This clone was seen only once. A much larger clone is a single base away; this may be a read error. Other nucleotide sequences from this sample produce the same CDR3. The V call is TRBV30, the J call TRBJ1-3; tentatively, D is TRBD1 (6 bases). The CDR3 runs to 14 residues. The germline V gene encodes CDR1 GTSNPN and CDR2 SVGIG (reference sequence). The CDR3 region has the DNA TGTGCCGGCAAATCACAGGGATCTGGAAGCACCATATATTTT. Amino acids: CAGKSQGSGSTIYF.

This clone was counted at least ten times. A clone one base away is much larger, so this may be a read error. This sequence joins TRBV3-1 and TRBJ2-5, with 8 bases identical to TRBD2. CDR1 is LGHDT, CDR2 YNNKEL, per germline (reference sequence). The CDR3 length is 13 residues. This chain's CDR3 is CASSAREAEAQYF. Here the CDR3 DNA reads TGTGCCAGCAGCGCGCGGGAGGCAGAGGCCCAGTACTTC.

This clone was picked up many times. The identical CDR3 is also encoded by other nucleotide sequences in the sample. This rearrangement joins TRBV18 to TRBJ2-1; 7 bases are shared with TRBD1. The germline V gene has CDR1 KGHSH and CDR2 LQKENI. J was trimmed by 0 bases and V by 5 bases; bases with no gene match: 4. There are 15 residues in the CDR3. CDR3 DNA sequence: TGTGCCAGCTCATTGGACAGGAGCTCCTACAATGAGCAGTTCTTC. It encodes CASSLDRSSYNEQFF.

This clone was found many times. This chain uses TRBV20-1 with TRBJ2-1; either TRBD1 or TRBD2 may supply D (5 bases each). The germline V gene encodes CDR1 DFQATT and CDR2 SNEGSKA (reference sequence). V shed 4 bases and J shed 12 bases, with 19 bases lying between them. There are 13 residues in the CDR3. The CDR3 loop is CSAKDLGGFAQFF. In DNA form, the CDR3 reads TGCAGTGCTAAAGATCTTGGGGGTTTTGCGCAGTTCTTC.

The J gene is TRBJ2-5, the V gene TRBV6-1; D perhaps matches TRBD2 (5 bases). The CDR3 covers 14 residues. The ends were cut back, 4 bases at V and 5 bases at J, with 14 bases in the middle. Germline V lookup: CDR1 MNHNS, CDR2 SASEGT. CDR3 residues: CASSGRRTRETQYF. In DNA form, the CDR3 reads TGTGCCAGCAGTGGTAGGCGAACTAGGGAGACCCAGTACTTC.

In its sample, this clone was seen many times. The V and J genes are TRBV7-9 and TRBJ2-1; maybe TRBD2 (5 bases). CDR3 length: 14 amino acids. The V gene's germline CDR1 is SEHNR and CDR2 FQNEAQ (reference sequence). The germline V and J ends were trimmed by 5 bases and 9 bases, with 17 bases remaining between them. CDR3 in amino acids: CASSPFGPRGEQFF. The CDR3 DNA sequence: TGTGCCAGCAGCCCCTTTGGACCTCGGGGTGAGCAGTTCTTC. Supplemented by reference TRBV7-9 and TRBJ2-1, the full variable domain reads DTGVSQNPRHKITKRGQNVTFRCDPISEHNRLYWYRQTLGQGPEFLTYFQNEAQLEKSRLLSDRFSAERPKGSFSTLEIQRTEQGDSAMYLCASSPFGPRGEQFFGPGTRLTVL.

This clone was detected many times. The V and J genes are TRBV30 and TRBJ1-5; possible D gene TRBD1, 5 bases. The germline CDR1 and CDR2 sequences are GTSNPN and SVGIG (reference sequence). Between the trimmed V and J ends, which lost 1 base and 5 bases, there was a span of 9 bases. This CDR3 is 13 amino acids long. DNA of the CDR3: TGTGCCTGGAGTGAGGGGCCGGATCAGCCCCAGCATTTT. It codes for CAWSEGPDQPQHF. Together with reference TRBV30 and TRBJ1-5, the CDR3 gives the full variable domain: SQTIHQWPATLVQPVGSPLSLECTVEGTSNPNLYWYRQAAGRGLQLLFYSVGIGQISSEVPQNLSASRPQDRQFILSSKKLLLSDSGFYLCAWSEGPDQPQHFGDGTRLSIL.

CDR3 amino acids: CASSVNRISYNEQFF. As DNA, the CDR3 is TGTGCCAGCAGTGTTAACAGGATCTCCTACAATGAGCAGTTCTTC. The chain couples TRBV6-1 to TRBJ2-1, with D perhaps TRBD1 (5 bases). Germline CDR1 MNHNS, CDR2 SASEGT. The V and J ends lost 4 bases and 0 bases respectively, with 10 bases between them. The CDR3 runs to 15 residues.

This clone has at least ten counts. V usage is TRBV11-3 and J usage is TRBJ2-1, with 7 bases aligning to TRBD1. CDR1 SGHNT and CDR2 YENEEA come from the germline V gene. CDR3 length equals 15 residues. With V trimmed by 2 bases and J by 0 bases, 1 base remained unmatched. The CDR3, as DNA: TGTGCCAGCAGCTTACGACAGGGCTCCTACAATGAGCAGTTCTTC. Amino acids: CASSLRQGSYNEQFF.